This T cell receptor (beta chain) was recovered during a study of T cell responses to AZD1222 COVID-19 vaccine. This table comes from immunoSEQ multiplex PCR, and its TCRdb copy is limited to in-frame clones, with some not included. The data show 120,000 or so clones, with less than 90% seen just once and around 30% held by the top ten. CDR1 is MNHEY, CDR2 SVGEGT, per germline. Trimming removed 2 bases from V and 6 bases from J, with 8 bases in between. This CDR3 has 12 amino acids. Sequencing used peripheral blood, obtained on day 0 of AZD1222 vaccination. The sequence derives from an adult in good health. This chain links TRBV6-2 or TRBV6-3 with TRBJ2-7, with a weak D call TRBD1 (5 bases). In DNA form, the CDR3 reads TGTGCCAGCAGTTACCAGGGTCCCGAGCAGTACTTC. Encoded protein: CASSYQGPEQYF.